This T cell receptor beta chain appears in the sequencing data of a study of blood T cell repertoires in COVID-19. The wider study: There were acute and convalescent COVID-19 samples, and they came from the United States, Italy and Spain. Sample material is recorded as cDNA or gDNA derived from T cells, B-cell-depleted T cells, or PBMCs.

This clone was observed a handful of times. Method: immunoSEQ multiplex PCR; TCRdb's copy keeps in-frame clones and lacks some. The profile shows hundreds of thousands of clones, approximately 80% of them singletons. Deletions cut 4 bases from V and 5 bases from J, with 15 bases between. The V gene's germline CDR1 is SGHDT and CDR2 YYEEEE. This CDR3 comprises 14 residues. This receptor was identified in a woman aged 45-65 years with acute or convalescent COVID-19. Sequenced input: peripheral blood. The chain carries TRBV5-6 and TRBJ1-1; tentatively, D is TRBD1 (5 bases). DNA for the CDR3: TGTGCCAGCAGCCGGGTTCAGGGTGGGACTGAAGCTTTCTTT. Translating gives CASSRVQGGTEAFF. Looking up the rest from reference TRBV5-6 and TRBJ1-1 gives the full variable domain: DAGVTQSPTHLIKTRGQQVTLRCSPKSGHDTVSWYQQALGQGPQFIFQYYEEEERQRGNFPDRFSGHQFPNYSSELNVNALLLGDSALYLCASSRVQGGTEAFFGQGTRLTVV.